A selection of T cell receptor beta chains follows, all from one sample in a study of blood T cell repertoires in COVID-19. TCRdb's copy holds only in-frame clones and misses some; the assay was immunoSEQ multiplex PCR. The sample lists about 250,000 clones, 70% to 90% occurring once. Sequenced: peripheral blood. These TCRs come from a man between 18 and 35 years old with active or convalescent COVID-19. CDR3s include the opening cysteine and the closing phenylalanine or tryptophan. A D gene is named only where the DNA matches it firmly. The listing skips clone size in some rows; elsewhere it reads once, few, many or a size class.

V: TRBV5-1; J: TRBJ1-1; size: -; D: -; DNA: TGCGCCAGCAGCCCGGCTGAGGGCGTCGCCCTGGAAGCTTTCTTT; CDR3: CASSPAEGVALEAFF
V: TRBV18; J: TRBJ1-2; size: -; D: -; DNA: TGTGCCAGCTCATCCGGTTTGAGGGCGGTTGATGGCTACACCTTC; CDR3: CASSSGLRAVDGYTF
V: TRBV25-1; J: TRBJ2-5; size: -; D: TRBD1; DNA: TGTGCCAGTGGTTACAGGGGCCAAGAGACCCAGTACTTC; CDR3: CASGYRGQETQYF
V: TRBV19; J: TRBJ1-4; size: -; D: -; DNA: TGTGCCAGTTCCCGGTCCAGCGTTTCTGCAACTAATGAAAAACTGTTTTTT; CDR3: CASSRSSVSATNEKLFF
V: TRBV18; J: TRBJ2-5; size: once; D: -; DNA: TGTGCCAGCTCACCAAGGGGGGGAGCCCGCCAAGAGACCCAGTACTTC; CDR3: CASSPRGGARQETQYF
V: TRBV9; J: TRBJ2-5; size: -; D: -; DNA: TGTGCCAGCAGCGTAGCCCCAGACCGTACAGGGACCCAGTACTTC; CDR3: CASSVAPDRTGTQYF
V: TRBV9; J: TRBJ2-1; size: -; D: -; DNA: TGTGCCAGCAGCGCCGGACAGTCCTACAATGAGCAGTTCTTC; CDR3: CASSAGQSYNEQFF
V: TRBV10-3; J: TRBJ1-1; size: -; D: TRBD1; DNA: TGTGCCATCAGTGAAGGAGGGGGCTTCACTGAAGCTTTCTTT; CDR3: CAISEGGGFTEAFF
V: TRBV5-1; J: TRBJ1-2; size: -; D: -; DNA: TGCGCCAGCAGCTTGATTTCAGGGGCCTATGGCTACACCTTC; CDR3: CASSLISGAYGYTF
V: TRBV15; J: TRBJ1-6; size: -; D: TRBD1; DNA: TGTGCCACCAGCATGAGGACAGGGGGTAATTCACCCCTCCACTTT; CDR3: CATSMRTGGNSPLHF
V: TRBV7-9; J: TRBJ1-2; size: -; D: TRBD1; DNA: TGTGCCAGCAGCTTCGACAGGGAGAACGGCTACACCTTC; CDR3: CASSFDRENGYTF
V: TRBV7-9; J: TRBJ1-5; size: few; D: TRBD1; DNA: TGTGCCAGCAGCTTAGGACGGGGCGGACAGGTCAGTCAGCCCCAGCATTTT; CDR3: CASSLGRGGQVSQPQHF
V: TRBV5-1; J: TRBJ2-3; size: -; D: TRBD2; DNA: TGCGCCAGCAGCCGTGGACTAGCGGGATTCTCAGATACGCAGTATTTT; CDR3: CASSRGLAGFSDTQYF
V: TRBV7-2; J: TRBJ2-1; size: -; D: TRBD2; DNA: TGTGCCAGCAGCTCCGCCCGACTAGCGGGGGCGTTCTTC; CDR3: CASSSARLAGAFF
V: TRBV19; J: TRBJ2-7; size: -; D: -; DNA: TGTGCCAGTAGTATCTGGACGGGAAGCTCCTACGAGCAGTACTTC; CDR3: CASSIWTGSSYEQYF
V: TRBV7-2; J: TRBJ1-4; size: once; D: -; DNA: TGTGCCAGCAGCTATAGGGGGATGCTCAGTAATGAAAAACTGTTTTTT; CDR3: CASSYRGMLSNEKLFF
V: TRBV12-3/TRBV12-4; J: TRBJ1-1; size: -; D: -; DNA: TGTGCCAGCACCTTAGGGGTCACTGAAGCTTTCTTT; CDR3: CASTLGVTEAFF
V: TRBV5-5; J: TRBJ2-1; size: -; D: TRBD2; DNA: TGTGCCAGCAGCTCTGCACTAGCGGGTCAGGTAGTTGGGCAGTTCTTC; CDR3: CASSSALAGQVVGQFF
V: TRBV3-1/TRBV3-2; J: TRBJ1-3; size: -; D: TRBD1; DNA: TGTGCCAGCAGCCTACGACAGGGACTCGGAGGGCCTGGAAACACCATATATTTT; CDR3: CASSLRQGLGGPGNTIYF
V: TRBV3-1/TRBV3-2; J: TRBJ1-6; size: few; D: TRBD1; DNA: TGTGCCAGCAGCCAGCTGGACAGGCCGGGTGGGGCCCCCCTCCACTTT; CDR3: CASSQLDRPGGAPLHF
V: TRBV6-5; J: TRBJ2-7; size: -; D: TRBD2; DNA: TGTGCCAGCAGTTACGGACTAGCGGCCTTGGAGCAGTACTTC; CDR3: CASSYGLAALEQYF
V: TRBV5-6; J: TRBJ2-1; size: -; D: -; DNA: TGTGCCAGCAGTCCCGACCGGAGCTCCTACAATGAGCAGTTCTTC; CDR3: CASSPDRSSYNEQFF
V: TRBV28; J: TRBJ1-1; size: -; D: TRBD1; DNA: TGTGCCAGCAGCCGGACAGGGGCCCTAGGGGCTTTCTTT; CDR3: CASSRTGALGAFF
V: TRBV19; J: TRBJ2-7; size: -; D: TRBD1; DNA: TGTGCCAGTAGTCCAAGACAGGGGAACACCTACGAGCAGTACTTC; CDR3: CASSPRQGNTYEQYF
V: TRBV15; J: TRBJ2-1; size: -; D: TRBD2; DNA: TGTGCCACCAGGGACCGTAGCGGGAGGGCCGTCAATGAGCAGTTCTTC; CDR3: CATRDRSGRAVNEQFF
V: TRBV6-5; J: TRBJ1-3; size: -; D: -; DNA: TGTGCCAGCAGTTACATTTCAGGGAATGGAAACACCATATATTTT; CDR3: CASSYISGNGNTIYF
V: TRBV10-2; J: TRBJ2-3; size: few; D: TRBD2; DNA: TGCGCCAGCAGCCGAGCGGGGGCGGGGGCAGATACGCAGTATTTT; CDR3: CASSRAGAGADTQYF
V: TRBV7-9; J: TRBJ2-5; size: -; D: -; DNA: TGTGCCAGCAGCACTACCTTCGGACAGCCTCAAGAGACCCAGTACTTC; CDR3: CASSTTFGQPQETQYF